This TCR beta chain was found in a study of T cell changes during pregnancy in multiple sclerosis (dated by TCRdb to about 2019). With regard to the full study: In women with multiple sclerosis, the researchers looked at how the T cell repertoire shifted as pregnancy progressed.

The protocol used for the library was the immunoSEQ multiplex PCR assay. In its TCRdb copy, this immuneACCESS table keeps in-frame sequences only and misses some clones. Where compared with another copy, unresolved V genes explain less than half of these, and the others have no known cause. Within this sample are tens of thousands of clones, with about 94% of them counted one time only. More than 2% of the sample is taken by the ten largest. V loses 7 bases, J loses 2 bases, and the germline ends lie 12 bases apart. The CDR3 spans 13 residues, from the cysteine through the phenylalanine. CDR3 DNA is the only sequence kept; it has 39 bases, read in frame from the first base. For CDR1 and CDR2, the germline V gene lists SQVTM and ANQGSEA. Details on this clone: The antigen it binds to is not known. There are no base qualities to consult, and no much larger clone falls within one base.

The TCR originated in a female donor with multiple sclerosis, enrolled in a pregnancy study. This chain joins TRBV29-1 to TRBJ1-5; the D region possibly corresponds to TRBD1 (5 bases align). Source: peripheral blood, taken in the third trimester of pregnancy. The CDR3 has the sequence CSAGGGGNQPQHF. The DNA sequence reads TGCAGCGCCGGGGGAGGGGGCAATCAGCCCCAGCATTTT.